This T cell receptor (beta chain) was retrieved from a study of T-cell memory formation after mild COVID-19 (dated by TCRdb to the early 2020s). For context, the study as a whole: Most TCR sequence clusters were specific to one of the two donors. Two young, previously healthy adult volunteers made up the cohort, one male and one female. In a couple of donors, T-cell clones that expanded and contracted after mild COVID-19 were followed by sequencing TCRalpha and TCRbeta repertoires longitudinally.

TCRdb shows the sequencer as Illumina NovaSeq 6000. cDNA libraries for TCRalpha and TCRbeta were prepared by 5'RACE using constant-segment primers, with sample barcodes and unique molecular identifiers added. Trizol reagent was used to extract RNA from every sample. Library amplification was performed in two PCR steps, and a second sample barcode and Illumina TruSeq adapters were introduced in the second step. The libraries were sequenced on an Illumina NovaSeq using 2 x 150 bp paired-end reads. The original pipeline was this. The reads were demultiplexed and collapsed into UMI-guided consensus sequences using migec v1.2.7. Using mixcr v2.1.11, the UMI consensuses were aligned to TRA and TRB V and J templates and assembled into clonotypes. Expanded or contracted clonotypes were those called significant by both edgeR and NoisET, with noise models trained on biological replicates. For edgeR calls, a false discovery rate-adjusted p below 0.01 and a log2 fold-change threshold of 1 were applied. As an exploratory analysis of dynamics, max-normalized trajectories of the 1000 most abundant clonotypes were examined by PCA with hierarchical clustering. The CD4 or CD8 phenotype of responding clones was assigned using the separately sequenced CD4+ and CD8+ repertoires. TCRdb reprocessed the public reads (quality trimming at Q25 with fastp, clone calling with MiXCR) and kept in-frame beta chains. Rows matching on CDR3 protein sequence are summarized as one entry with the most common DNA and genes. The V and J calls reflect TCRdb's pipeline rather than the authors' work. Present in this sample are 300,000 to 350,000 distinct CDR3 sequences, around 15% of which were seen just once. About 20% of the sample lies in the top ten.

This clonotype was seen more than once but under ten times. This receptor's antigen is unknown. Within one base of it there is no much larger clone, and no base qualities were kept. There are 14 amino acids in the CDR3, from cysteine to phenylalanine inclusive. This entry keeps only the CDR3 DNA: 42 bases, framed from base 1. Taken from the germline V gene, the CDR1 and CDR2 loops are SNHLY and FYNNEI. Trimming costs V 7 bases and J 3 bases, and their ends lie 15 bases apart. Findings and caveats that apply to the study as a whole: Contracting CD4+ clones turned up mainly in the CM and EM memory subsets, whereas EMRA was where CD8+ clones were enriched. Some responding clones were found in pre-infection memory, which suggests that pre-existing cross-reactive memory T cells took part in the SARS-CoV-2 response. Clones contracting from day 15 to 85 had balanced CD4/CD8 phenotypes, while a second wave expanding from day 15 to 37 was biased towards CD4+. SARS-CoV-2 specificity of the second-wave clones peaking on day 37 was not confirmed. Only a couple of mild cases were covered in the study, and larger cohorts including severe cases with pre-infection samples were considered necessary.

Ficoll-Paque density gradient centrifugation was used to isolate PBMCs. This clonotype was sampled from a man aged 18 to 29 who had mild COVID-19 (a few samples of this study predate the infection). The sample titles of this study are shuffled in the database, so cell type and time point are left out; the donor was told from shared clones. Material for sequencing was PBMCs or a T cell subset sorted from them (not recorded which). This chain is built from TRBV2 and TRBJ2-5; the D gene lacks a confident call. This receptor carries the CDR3 CASIAAGPEETQYF. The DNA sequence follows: TGTGCCAGCATCGCAGCTGGACCGGAAGAGACCCAGTACTTC.